The 26 T cell receptor beta chains in this list originate from one sample, sequenced in a study of Graves' ophthalmopathy and Graves' hyperthyroidism. Researchers took RNA transcripts and amplified TCR beta CDR3 regions from them. Second-round multiplex PCR followed a first-round RT-PCR using HTBI primers. Each CDR3 protein gets one entry after TCRdb re-called the multiplex PCR reads with MiXCR. The data contain about 640,000 distinct CDR3 sequences, about 38% of them singletons. The specimen was peripheral blood. Receptor source: an adult man with Graves' ophthalmopathy.

This clonotype has a handful of counts. Relative to the germline gene, one junction end is altered; a read error may explain this. The gene calls are TRBV7-9 and TRBJ2-6, with 9 bases matching TRBD1. The germline CDR1 and CDR2 sequences are SEHNR and FQNEAQ (reference sequence). The CDR3 is 15 residues long. CDR3: CASSLTGGENGHGAF. The CDR3 coding sequence is TGTGCCAGCAGCTTAACAGGGGGCGAGAACGGACACGGAGCTTTC.

In regard to this clonotype: One end of the junction does not line up with germline, which may come from a read error. The chain joins TRBV10-3 to TRBJ1-3; 7 bases map to TRBD1. Germline V gene lookup returns CDR1 ENHRY and CDR2 SYGVKD. The length of the CDR3 is 13 residues. As DNA, the CDR3 is TGTGCCAGCAGTTCCGGACAGGTGAACACCATATATTTT. Translating gives CASSSGQVNTIYF.

This clonotype has only a few counts. This sequence joins TRBV9 and TRBJ1-5; D remains ambiguous. The CDR3 is 15 residues long. Per germline, CDR1 SGDLS and CDR2 YYNGEE. The V end lost 2 bases, the J end lost 0 bases, and 9 bases lay between the germline ends. CDR3 bases: TGTGCCAGCAGCGTTGTACTGGATAGCAATCAGCCCCAGCATTTT. This sequence encodes CASSVVLDSNQPQHF. Supplemented by reference TRBV9 and TRBJ1-5, the full variable domain reads DSGVTQTPKHLITATGQRVTLRCSPRSGDLSVYWYQQSLDQGLQFLIQYYNGEERAKGNILERFSAQQFPDLHSELNLSSLELGDSALYFCASSVVLDSNQPQHFGDGTRLSIL.

This clonotype was seen more than once but under ten times. J is TRBJ2-7 and V is TRBV28, with D possibly being TRBD2 (5 bases). CDR1 and CDR2 from the germline V gene are MDHEN and SYDVKM. The CDR3 has 15 amino acids. V was shortened by 3 bases and J by 0 bases, with 12 bases between the two germline ends. The CDR3 nucleotides read TGTGCCAGCAGTTTCTTGGACTGGAGCTCCTACGAGCAGTACTTC. This gives the protein CASSFLDWSSYEQYF.

The chain has TRBV29-1 and TRBJ2-7; D is unclear. V was trimmed by 8 bases and J by 7 bases, leaving 15 bases between them. Germline values: CDR1 SQVTM, CDR2 ANQGSEA. This CDR3 region has 11 residues. The CDR3 here is CSQDRQREQYF. In nucleotides, the CDR3 is TGCAGCCAAGATCGCCAGAGGGAGCAGTACTTC.

This chain connects TRBV12-3 or TRBV12-4 to TRBJ1-2, with D maybe TRBD1 (5 bases). V dropped 6 bases and J dropped 4 bases, with 21 bases sitting between them. The CDR3 has 16 amino acids. The CDR3 here is CASSPLTESDIYGYTF. The CDR3 nucleotides are TGTGCCAGCAGCCCCTTGACAGAATCAGACATCTATGGCTACACCTTC.

V gene TRBV24-1 combines with J gene TRBJ2-7; D possibly uses TRBD1 or TRBD2 (8 bases each). CDR1 KGHDR and CDR2 SFDVKD come from the germline V gene. V dropped 4 bases and J dropped 2 bases, with 26 bases sitting between them. This CDR3 comprises 19 residues. CDR3 in amino acids: CATSESGQAHSGVPYEQYF. The CDR3 bases are TGTGCCACCAGTGAATCGGGACAGGCCCATAGCGGGGTACCCTACGAGCAGTACTTC.

In this sample, this clonotype turned up many times. The gene calls are TRBV10-3 and TRBJ2-5; D could derive from TRBD1 or TRBD2 (6 bases each). The V end lost 10 bases, the J end lost 4 bases, and 19 bases lay between the germline ends. Germline assignment: CDR1 ENHRY and CDR2 SYGVKD. The CDR3 spans 14 residues. CDR3 nucleotide sequence: TGTGCCAGCAGACCCAGGGGAGGAGGAGAGACCCAGTACTTC. Protein sequence: CASRPRGGGETQYF.

In its sample, this clonotype was seen many times. The chain recombines TRBV12-3 or TRBV12-4 with TRBJ2-7; possibly TRBD2 for D (5 bases). The V end was cut by 5 bases, the J end by 3 bases, with 14 bases between. The CDR3 runs 14 residues. CDR3 sequence (DNA): TGTGCCAGCAGTGCCTGGGTGGGAGACTACGAGCAGTACTTC. Protein product: CASSAWVGDYEQYF.

This clonotype was counted many times. The chain is built from TRBV9 and TRBJ1-3, with a weak D call TRBD1 (6 bases). CDR1 SGDLS and CDR2 YYNGEE come from the germline V gene. The CDR3 is 15 residues long. V lost 0 bases and J 2 bases, leaving 9 bases between the germline ends. The CDR3 spells CASSVAGAPGNTIYF. The CDR3 DNA reads as TGTGCCAGCAGCGTAGCGGGGGCGCCTGGAAACACCATATATTTT.

For this clonotype: The conserved final phenylalanine or tryptophan is absent from the CDR3, which likely points to a read error. The rearrangement uses TRBV6-5 and TRBJ2-7; no clear D gene. Germline-derived CDR1 and CDR2 are MNHEY and SVGAGI. The CDR3 has 14 residues. Trimming took 5 bases from V and 0 from J, leaving 11 bases between them. The CDR3 here is CASSEQRASYEQYC. In DNA form, the CDR3 reads TGTGCCAGCAGTGAACAACGAGCCTCCTACGAGCAGTACTGC.

The chain is built from TRBV7-2 and TRBJ2-2, with D perhaps TRBD1 (6 bases). The CDR3 has 15 amino acids. Germline V gene lookup returns CDR1 SGHTA and CDR2 FQGNSA. Between the trimmed V and J ends, which lost 3 bases and 5 bases, there was a span of 13 bases. The CDR3, as DNA: TGTGCCAGCAGCTTCCCACAGGGTGAGACCGGGGAGCTGTTTTTT. Residues: CASSFPQGETGELFF.

The V call is TRBV7-9, the J call TRBJ2-3, with a tentative D call TRBD2 (6 bases). The CDR3 spans 17 residues. Germline CDR1 SEHNR, CDR2 FQNEAQ (reference sequence). V gave up 5 bases and J gave up 4 bases, with 22 bases separating them. This chain's CDR3 is CASSLTAVGSFPDTQYF. DNA of the CDR3: TGTGCCAGCAGCCTAACAGCGGTCGGGAGCTTCCCAGATACGCAGTATTTT.

This clonotype turned up a few times. This chain joins TRBV6-5 and TRBJ2-2, with a tentative D call TRBD2 (6 bases). The V end lost 6 bases, the J end lost 1 base, and 15 bases lay between the germline ends. The CDR3 extends over 16 amino acids. In germline, CDR1 is MNHEY, CDR2 SVGAGI. CDR3 in DNA: TGTGCCAGCAGACGTGGGGCGGGGTTGAACACCGGGGAGCTGTTTTTT. It translates to CASRRGAGLNTGELFF.

Points on this clonotype: This may come from a read error, since a much larger clone is one base off. The chain uses TRBV14 and TRBJ2-5; unclear D gene. The CDR3 contains 14 residues. The germline CDR1 and CDR2 sequences are SGHDN and FVKESK. The CDR3 DNA follows: TGTGCCAGCAGCGCCCGACGGAACCAAGAGACCCGGTACTTC. Its protein is CASSARRNQETRYF.

With respect to this clonotype: One base away lies a much larger clone, so this may be a sequencing read error. The chain links TRBV20-1 to TRBJ2-5; D is uncertain. The germline gives CDR1 DFQATT, CDR2 SNEGSKA (reference sequence). This CDR3 has 14 residues. CDR3 sequence: CSARDGPYQEAQYF. In DNA, the CDR3 is TGCAGTGCTAGAGACGGGCCCTACCAAGAGGCCCAGTACTTC.

In regard to this clonotype: Germline is not matched at one junction end, which may reflect a read error. The gene calls are TRBV24-1 and TRBJ1-2; no clear D gene. CDR3 size: 12 residues. The germline gives CDR1 KGHDR, CDR2 SFDVKD. CDR3 region: CAIRGYSGGCTF. DNA for the CDR3: TGTGCCATCAGAGGTTATTCGGGAGGCTGCACCTTC.

About this clonotype itself: Here the CDR3 omits its conserved ending phenylalanine or tryptophan, so a read error is the likely source. The DNA is omitted, as the CDR3 cannot be located on it reliably, and the CDR3 follows TCRdb's listing. V gene TRBV19 combines with J gene TRBJ1-1; the table's D call TRBD1 went unverified against the DNA. Per the germline V gene, CDR1 is LNHDA and CDR2 is SQIVND (reference sequence). Counting both end residues, the CDR3 totals 11 amino acids. The CDR3 loop is CASSTPGQPNY.

As concerns this clonotype: Being one base from a much bigger clone, this may be a read error. The CDR3 nucleotides are TGTGCCAGCAGCTTAAGCCGACTTCGGGACGAAATAAGAGACACCCAGTACTTC. Protein: CASSLSRLRDEIRDTQYF. The chain joins TRBV7-2 to TRBJ2-5; the D call may be TRBD1 or TRBD2 (5 bases each). With 2 bases removed from V and 8 bases from J, the gap between germline ends came to 27 bases. CDR1 and CDR2 from the germline V gene are SGHTA and FQGNSA. The CDR3 is made up of 18 amino acids.

This clonotype was recorded at least ten times. The gene calls are TRBV29-1 and TRBJ1-5; the match to TRBD1 covers 8 bases. Germline loops: CDR1 SQVTM, CDR2 ANQGSEA. V trimming: 3 bases; J trimming: 5 bases; junction bases outside the gene matches: 9. The CDR3 has 15 residues. CDR3 nucleotides: TGCAGCGTTGATGGGGACAGGAAAAAGGATCAGCCCCAGCATTTT. Amino acid sequence: CSVDGDRKKDQPQHF.

This clonotype was observed at least ten times. The rearrangement links TRBV15 to TRBJ1-1, with 8 bases matching TRBD1. The CDR3 runs to 16 residues. Germline V gene data show CDR1 as LNHNV and CDR2 as YYDKDF (reference sequence). Trimming removed 3 bases from V and 4 bases from J; junction bases left unmatched: 10. CDR3 nucleotides: TGTGCCACCAGCAGGGACCTGGACAGGGCGAGCACTGAAGCTTTCTTT. Residues: CATSRDLDRASTEAFF.

Turning to this clonotype: The junction differs from germline at one of its ends, possibly a read error. The J gene is TRBJ1-5, the V gene TRBV6-6; 10 nucleotides line up with TRBD1. The V gene's germline CDR1 is MNHNY and CDR2 SVGAGI (reference sequence). This CDR3 is 15 amino acids long. The CDR3, as DNA: TGTGCCACCAGTGCCGGGACAGGGGTTCGGGAGACCCAGCATTTT. Its translation is CATSAGTGVRETQHF.

This clonotype was picked up many times. The CDR3 reads CATTTGSGNTIYF. CDR3 sequence (DNA): TGCGCCACAACTACCGGCTCTGGAAACACCATATATTTT. The chain is built from TRBV10-2 and TRBJ1-3, with D uncertain. Germline CDR1 and CDR2: WSHSY and SAAADI. CDR3 length: 13 amino acids. V lost 10 bases, J lost 0 bases, and 10 bases lay in between.

The chain employs TRBV7-9 and TRBJ1-2; 7 bases map to TRBD1. Trimming cost V 5 bases and J 4 bases; bases outside gene matches: 7. The germline gives CDR1 SEHNR, CDR2 FQNEAQ (reference sequence). The CDR3 length is 14 residues. The CDR3 DNA reads TGTGCCAGCAGCCCGAACAGGGACAGCTATGGCTACACCTTC. The encoded protein is CASSPNRDSYGYTF.

This sequence joins TRBV29-1 and TRBJ1-1, with TRBD1 identical over 7 bases. The CDR3 is made up of 13 amino acids. The J segment lost 5 bases and the V segment lost 5 bases, leaving 8 bases of the junction unmatched. In germline, CDR1 is SQVTM, CDR2 ANQGSEA. CDR3 in amino acids: CSVTRGHETEAFF. The CDR3 DNA reads TGCAGCGTTACGAGGGGGCATGAAACTGAAGCTTTCTTT.

There are a few counts of this clonotype. The CDR3 ends on some other residue instead of the conserved phenylalanine or tryptophan, so this is likely a read error. The DNA is omitted, as the CDR3 cannot be located on it reliably, and the CDR3 follows TCRdb's listing. The chain joins TRBV7-2 to TRBJ2-6; TRBD1, the table's D call, lacks a check against the DNA. Germline V lookup: CDR1 SGHTA, CDR2 FQGNSA. The CDR3 length is 8 residues, termini included. This chain's CDR3 is CASSWGGQ.